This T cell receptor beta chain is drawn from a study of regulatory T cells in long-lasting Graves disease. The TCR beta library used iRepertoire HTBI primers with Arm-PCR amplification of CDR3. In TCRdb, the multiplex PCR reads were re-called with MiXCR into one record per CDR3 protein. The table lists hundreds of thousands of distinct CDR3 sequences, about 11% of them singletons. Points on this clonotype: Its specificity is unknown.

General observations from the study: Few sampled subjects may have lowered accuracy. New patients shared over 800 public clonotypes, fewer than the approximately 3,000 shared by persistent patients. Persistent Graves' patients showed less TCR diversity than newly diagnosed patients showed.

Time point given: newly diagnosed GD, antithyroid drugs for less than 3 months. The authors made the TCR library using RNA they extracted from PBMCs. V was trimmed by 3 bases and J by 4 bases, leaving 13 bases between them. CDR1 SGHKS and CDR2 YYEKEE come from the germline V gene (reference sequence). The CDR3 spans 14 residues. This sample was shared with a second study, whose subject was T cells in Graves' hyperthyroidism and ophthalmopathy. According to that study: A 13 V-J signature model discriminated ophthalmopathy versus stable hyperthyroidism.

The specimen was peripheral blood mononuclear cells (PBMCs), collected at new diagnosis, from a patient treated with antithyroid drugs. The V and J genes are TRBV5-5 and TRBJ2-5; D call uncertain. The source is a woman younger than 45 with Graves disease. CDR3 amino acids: CASSWSLQLETQYF. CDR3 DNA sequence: TGTGCCAGCAGCTGGAGTTTACAGTTAGAGACCCAGTACTTC.